This T cell receptor beta chain was obtained from a study of T cell repertoires in cytomegalovirus infection. Study in general: HLA-C-restricted CMV epitopes, recently identified, and well-studied HLA-B-restricted ones were used by the study. Indications of both CMV infection and matching HLA type were provided by public TCR beta signatures.

Findings of the study overall: People with CMV and the relevant HLA were identified by cumulative public TCR beta family frequency.

A remark on this clonotype: Its antigen is unknown.

CDR1 is LNHDA and CDR2 is SQIVND in the germline V gene (reference sequence). This CDR3 is built from 15 residues. Germline trimming cut 4 bases from V and 4 bases from J; bases unmatched to any gene: 6. TCRdb processed the reads anew with MiXCR; each CDR3 protein has one entry. In the table there are hundreds of thousands of distinct CDR3 sequences, roughly 34% of which are singletons. This chain joins TRBV19 and TRBJ2-2; 7 bases align to TRBD1. The sequence came from a human donor in good health (CMV status not recorded). Some clones in this sample may be carry-over from other donors' samples. Sequences were derived from cultured PBMCs, sampled from culture after CMV antigen stimulation. The CDR3 region has the DNA TGTGCCAGTAGTAACAGGGGAAGATTCACCGGGGAGCTGTTTTTT. Residues: CASSNRGRFTGELFF.